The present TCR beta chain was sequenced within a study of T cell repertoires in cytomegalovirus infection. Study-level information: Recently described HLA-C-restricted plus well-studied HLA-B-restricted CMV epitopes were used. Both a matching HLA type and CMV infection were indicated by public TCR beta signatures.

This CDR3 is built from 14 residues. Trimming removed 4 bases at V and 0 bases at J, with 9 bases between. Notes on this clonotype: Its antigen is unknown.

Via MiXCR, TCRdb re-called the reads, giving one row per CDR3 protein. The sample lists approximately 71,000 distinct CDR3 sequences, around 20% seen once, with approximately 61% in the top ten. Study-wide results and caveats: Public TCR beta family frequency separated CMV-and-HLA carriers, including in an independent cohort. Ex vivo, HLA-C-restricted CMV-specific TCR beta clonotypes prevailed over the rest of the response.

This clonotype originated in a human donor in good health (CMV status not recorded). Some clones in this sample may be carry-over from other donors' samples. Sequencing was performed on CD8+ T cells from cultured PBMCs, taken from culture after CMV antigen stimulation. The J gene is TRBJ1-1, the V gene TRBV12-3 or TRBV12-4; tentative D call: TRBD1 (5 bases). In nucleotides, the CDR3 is TGTGCCAGCAGTTCGACAGCCATGAACACTGAAGCTTTCTTT. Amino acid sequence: CASSSTAMNTEAFF.